This T cell receptor (beta chain) is from a study of cytomegalovirus exposure and HLA in healthy donors. Across the study: The same platform was used for the 110 or so validation repertoires and the approximately 700 first-cohort repertoires, a later analysis reported.

Per germline, CDR1 MNHEY and CDR2 SMNVEV (reference sequence). The length of the CDR3 is 15 residues. The V and J ends lost 3 bases and 7 bases, in that order; junction bases with no gene match: 8. Profiling relied on immunoSEQ multiplex PCR, and the TCRdb table lists in-frame clones only, not all of them. The sample records 170,000 or so clones, about 80% being singletons. The study, taken as a whole, reports: A few chains tied to CMV proved CMV antigen-specific in vitro. Reports credit the classifier with highly specific, highly sensitive diagnosis of cytomegalovirus status. The TCR clusters that emerged in the first cohort tended, a later analysis found, to co-occur in the approximately 110 validation repertoires.

As for this clone: The antigen is not known.

This receptor was taken from a woman aged 18-29 years in good health and CMV-seropositive. What was sequenced was PBMCs. The rearrangement joins TRBV27 to TRBJ2-1, with TRBD1 matching 8 bases. The CDR3 reads CASSLSGGLGNEQFF. The CDR3 coding sequence is TGTGCCAGCAGTTTGTCAGGGGGCTTGGGAAATGAGCAGTTCTTC.